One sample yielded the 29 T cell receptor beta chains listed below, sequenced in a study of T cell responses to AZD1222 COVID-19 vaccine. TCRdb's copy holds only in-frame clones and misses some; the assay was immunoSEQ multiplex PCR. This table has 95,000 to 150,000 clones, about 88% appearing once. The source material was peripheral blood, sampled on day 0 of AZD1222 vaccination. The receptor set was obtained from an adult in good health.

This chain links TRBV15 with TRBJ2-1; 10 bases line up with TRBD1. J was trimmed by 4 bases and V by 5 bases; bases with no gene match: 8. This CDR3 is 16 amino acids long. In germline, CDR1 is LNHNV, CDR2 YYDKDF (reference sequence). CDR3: CATSAWTGGSYNEQFF. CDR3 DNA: TGTGCCACCAGCGCCTGGACAGGGGGTTCATACAATGAGCAGTTCTTC.

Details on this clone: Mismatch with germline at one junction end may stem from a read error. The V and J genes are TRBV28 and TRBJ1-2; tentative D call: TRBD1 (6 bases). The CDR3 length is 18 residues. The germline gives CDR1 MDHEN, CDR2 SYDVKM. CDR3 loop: CASTLTGGRVDGNDGYTF. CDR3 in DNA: TGTGCCAGCACTTTAACGGGGGGCAGGGTCGACGGTAATGATGGCTACACCTTC.

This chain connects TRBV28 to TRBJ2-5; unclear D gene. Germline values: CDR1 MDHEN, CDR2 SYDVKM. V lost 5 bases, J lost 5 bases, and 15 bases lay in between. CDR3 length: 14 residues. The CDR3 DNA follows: TGTGCCAGCAGTACTACAGCGACATATGAGACCCAGTACTTC. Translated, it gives CASSTTATYETQYF.

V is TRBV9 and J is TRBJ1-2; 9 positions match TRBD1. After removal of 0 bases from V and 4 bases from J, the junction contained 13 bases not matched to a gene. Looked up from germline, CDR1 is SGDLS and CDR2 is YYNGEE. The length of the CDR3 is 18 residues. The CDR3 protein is CASSVGGGTGGLGYGYTF. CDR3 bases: TGTGCCAGCAGCGTAGGGGGGGGCACAGGGGGCCTTGGCTATGGCTACACCTTC.

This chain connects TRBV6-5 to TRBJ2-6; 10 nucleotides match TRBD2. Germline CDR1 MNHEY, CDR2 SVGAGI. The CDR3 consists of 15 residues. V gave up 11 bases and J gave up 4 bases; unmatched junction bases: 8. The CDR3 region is CAGGLAKSGANVLTF. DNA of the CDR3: TGTGCCGGGGGACTAGCGAAGTCGGGGGCCAACGTCCTGACTTTC.

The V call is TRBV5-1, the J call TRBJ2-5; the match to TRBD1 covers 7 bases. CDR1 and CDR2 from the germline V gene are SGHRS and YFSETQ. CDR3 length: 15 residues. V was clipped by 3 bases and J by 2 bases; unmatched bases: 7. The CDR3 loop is CASSSPTGLQETQYF. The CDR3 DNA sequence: TGCGCCAGCAGCTCCCCGACAGGGTTGCAAGAGACCCAGTACTTC.

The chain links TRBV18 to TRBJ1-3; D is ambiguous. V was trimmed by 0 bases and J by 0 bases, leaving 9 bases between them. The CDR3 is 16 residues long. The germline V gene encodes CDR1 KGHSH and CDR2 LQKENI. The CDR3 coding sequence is TGTGCCAGCTCACCACCGTCAGTCGACTCTGGAAACACCATATATTTT. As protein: CASSPPSVDSGNTIYF.

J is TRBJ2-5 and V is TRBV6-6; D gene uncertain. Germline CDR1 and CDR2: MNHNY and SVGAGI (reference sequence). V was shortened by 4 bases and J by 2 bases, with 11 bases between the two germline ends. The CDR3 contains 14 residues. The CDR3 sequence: CASSFLTRQETQYF. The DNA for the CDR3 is TGTGCCAGCAGTTTCCTGACTCGACAAGAGACCCAGTACTTC.

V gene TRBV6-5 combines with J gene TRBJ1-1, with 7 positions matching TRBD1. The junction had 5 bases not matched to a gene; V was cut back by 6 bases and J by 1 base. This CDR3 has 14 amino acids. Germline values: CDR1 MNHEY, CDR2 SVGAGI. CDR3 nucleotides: TGTGCCAGCAGCCCCGGGACAGAGAACACTGAAGCTTTCTTT. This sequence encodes CASSPGTENTEAFF.

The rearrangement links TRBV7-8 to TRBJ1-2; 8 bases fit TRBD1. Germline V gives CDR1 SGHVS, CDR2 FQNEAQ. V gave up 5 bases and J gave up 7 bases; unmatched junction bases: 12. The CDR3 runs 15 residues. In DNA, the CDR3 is TGTGCCAGCAGCCCTGGACAGGGCCGTAGTGCTGGCTACACCTTC. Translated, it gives CASSPGQGRSAGYTF.

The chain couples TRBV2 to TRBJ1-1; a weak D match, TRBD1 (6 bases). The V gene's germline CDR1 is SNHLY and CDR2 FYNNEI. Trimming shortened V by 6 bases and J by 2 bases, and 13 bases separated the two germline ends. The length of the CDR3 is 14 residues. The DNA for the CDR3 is TGTGCCAGCAGGGCCGGGACACTAAACACTGAAGCTTTCTTT. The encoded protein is CASRAGTLNTEAFF.

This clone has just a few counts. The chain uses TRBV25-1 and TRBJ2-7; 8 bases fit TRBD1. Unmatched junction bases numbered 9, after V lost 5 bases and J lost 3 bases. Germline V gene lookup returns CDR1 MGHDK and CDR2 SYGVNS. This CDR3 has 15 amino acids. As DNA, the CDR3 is TGTGCCAGCAGTCCTCAGAACAGGGGGATCTACGAGCAGTACTTC. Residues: CASSPQNRGIYEQYF.

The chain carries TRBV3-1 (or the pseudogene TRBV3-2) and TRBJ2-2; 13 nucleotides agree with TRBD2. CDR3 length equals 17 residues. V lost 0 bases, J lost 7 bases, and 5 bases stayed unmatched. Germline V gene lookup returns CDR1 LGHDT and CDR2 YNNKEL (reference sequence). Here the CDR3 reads CASSQERTSGSHGELFF. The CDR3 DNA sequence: TGTGCCAGCAGCCAAGAGCGGACTAGCGGGAGTCACGGGGAGCTGTTTTTT.

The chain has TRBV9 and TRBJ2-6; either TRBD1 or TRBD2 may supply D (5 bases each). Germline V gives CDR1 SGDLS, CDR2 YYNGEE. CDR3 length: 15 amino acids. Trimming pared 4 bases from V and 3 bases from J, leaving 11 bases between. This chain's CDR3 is CASSLGTLGANVLTF. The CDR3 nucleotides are TGTGCCAGCAGCCTTGGGACGCTTGGGGCCAACGTCCTGACTTTC.

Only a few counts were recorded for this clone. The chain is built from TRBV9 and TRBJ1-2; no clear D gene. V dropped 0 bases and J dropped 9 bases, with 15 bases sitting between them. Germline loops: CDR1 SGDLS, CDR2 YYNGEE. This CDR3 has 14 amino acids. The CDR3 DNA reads TGTGCCAGCAGCGTAGGAGGAGGGTTCGGGAGCTACACCTTC. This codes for CASSVGGGFGSYTF.

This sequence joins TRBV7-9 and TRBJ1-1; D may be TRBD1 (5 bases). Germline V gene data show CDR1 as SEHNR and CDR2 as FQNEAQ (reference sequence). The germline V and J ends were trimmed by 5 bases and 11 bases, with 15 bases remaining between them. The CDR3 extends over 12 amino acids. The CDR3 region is CASSLSGFLAFF. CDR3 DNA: TGTGCCAGCAGCCTATCAGGGTTCTTGGCTTTCTTT. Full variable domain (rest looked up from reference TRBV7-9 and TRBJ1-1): DTGVSQNPRHKITKRGQNVTFRCDPISEHNRLYWYRQTLGQGPEFLTYFQNEAQLEKSRLLSDRFSAERPKGSFSTLEIQRTEQGDSAMYLCASSLSGFLAFFGQGTRLTVV.

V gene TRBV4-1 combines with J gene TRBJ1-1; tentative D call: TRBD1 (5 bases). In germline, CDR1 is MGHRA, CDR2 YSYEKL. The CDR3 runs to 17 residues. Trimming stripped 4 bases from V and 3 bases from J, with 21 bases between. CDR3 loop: CASSLVLGPRGDTEAFF. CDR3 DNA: TGCGCCAGCAGCCTCGTCCTGGGGCCGCGAGGTGACACTGAAGCTTTCTTT.

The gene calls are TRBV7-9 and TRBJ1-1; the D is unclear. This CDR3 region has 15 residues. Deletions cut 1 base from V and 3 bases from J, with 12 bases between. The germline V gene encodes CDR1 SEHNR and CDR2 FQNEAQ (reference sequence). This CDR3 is CASSLGASVYTEAFF. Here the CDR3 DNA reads TGTGCCAGCAGCTTAGGGGCCAGCGTTTACACTGAAGCTTTCTTT.

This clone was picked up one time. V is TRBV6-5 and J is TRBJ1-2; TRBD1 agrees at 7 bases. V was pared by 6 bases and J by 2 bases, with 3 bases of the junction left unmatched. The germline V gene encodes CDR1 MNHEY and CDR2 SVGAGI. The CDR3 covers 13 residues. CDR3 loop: CASRATGNYGYTF. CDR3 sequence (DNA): TGTGCCAGCAGAGCGACAGGGAACTATGGCTACACCTTC.

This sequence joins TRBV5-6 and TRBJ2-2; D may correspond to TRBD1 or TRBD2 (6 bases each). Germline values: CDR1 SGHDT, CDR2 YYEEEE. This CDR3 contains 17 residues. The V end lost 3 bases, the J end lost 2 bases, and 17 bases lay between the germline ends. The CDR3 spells CASSWGAYGHNTGELFF. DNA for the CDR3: TGTGCCAGCAGCTGGGGGGCATACGGGCATAACACCGGGGAGCTGTTTTTT.

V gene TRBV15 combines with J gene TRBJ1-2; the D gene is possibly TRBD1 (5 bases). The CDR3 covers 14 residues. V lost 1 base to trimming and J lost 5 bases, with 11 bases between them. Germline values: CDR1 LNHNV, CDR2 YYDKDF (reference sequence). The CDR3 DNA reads TGTGCCACCAGCAGAGGGGGGTCCGGTTATGGCTACACCTTC. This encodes CATSRGGSGYGYTF. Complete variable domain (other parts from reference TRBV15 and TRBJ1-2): DAMVIQNPRYQVTQFGKPVTLSCSQTLNHNVMYWYQQKSSQAPKLLFHYYDKDFNNEADTPDNFQSRRPNTSFCFLDIRSPGLGDTAMYLCATSRGGSGYGYTFGSGTRLTVV.

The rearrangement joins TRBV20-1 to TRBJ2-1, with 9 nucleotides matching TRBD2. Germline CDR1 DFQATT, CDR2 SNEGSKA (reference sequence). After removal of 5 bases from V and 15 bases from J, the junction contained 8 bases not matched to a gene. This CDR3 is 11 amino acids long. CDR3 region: CSAPGSGGRFF. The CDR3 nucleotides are TGCAGTGCTCCCGGTAGCGGGGGACGGTTCTTC.

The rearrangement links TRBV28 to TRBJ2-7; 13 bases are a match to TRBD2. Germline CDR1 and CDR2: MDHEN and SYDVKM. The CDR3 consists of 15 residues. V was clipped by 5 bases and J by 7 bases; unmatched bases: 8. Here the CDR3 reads CASSLPGLAGSEQYF. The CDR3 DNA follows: TGTGCCAGCAGTCTGCCGGGACTAGCGGGATCTGAGCAGTACTTC. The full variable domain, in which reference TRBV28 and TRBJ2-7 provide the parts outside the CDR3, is DVKVTQSSRYLVKRTGEKVFLECVQDMDHENMFWYRQDPGLGLRLIYFSYDVKMKEKGDIPEGYSVSREKKERFSLILESASTNQTSMYLCASSLPGLAGSEQYFGPGTRLTVT.

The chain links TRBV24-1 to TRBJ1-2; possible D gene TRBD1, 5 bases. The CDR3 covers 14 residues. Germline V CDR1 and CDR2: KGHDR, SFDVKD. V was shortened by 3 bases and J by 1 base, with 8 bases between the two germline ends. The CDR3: CATSDPQGNYGYTF. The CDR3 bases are TGTGCCACCAGTGATCCTCAGGGTAACTATGGCTACACCTTC.

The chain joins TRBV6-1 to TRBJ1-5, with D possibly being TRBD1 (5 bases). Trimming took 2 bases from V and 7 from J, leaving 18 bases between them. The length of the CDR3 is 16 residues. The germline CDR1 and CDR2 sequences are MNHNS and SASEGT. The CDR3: CASSELPRGGIQPQHF. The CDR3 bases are TGTGCCAGCAGTGAATTACCAAGGGGAGGGATACAGCCCCAGCATTTT.

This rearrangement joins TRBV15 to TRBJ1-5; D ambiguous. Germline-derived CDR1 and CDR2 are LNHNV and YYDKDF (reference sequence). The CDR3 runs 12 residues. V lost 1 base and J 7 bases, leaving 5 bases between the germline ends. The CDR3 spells CATSRADQPQHF. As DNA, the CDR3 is TGTGCCACCAGCAGAGCAGACCAGCCCCAGCATTTT. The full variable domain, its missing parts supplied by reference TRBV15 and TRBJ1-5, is DAMVIQNPRYQVTQFGKPVTLSCSQTLNHNVMYWYQQKSSQAPKLLFHYYDKDFNNEADTPDNFQSRRPNTSFCFLDIRSPGLGDTAMYLCATSRADQPQHFGDGTRLSIL.

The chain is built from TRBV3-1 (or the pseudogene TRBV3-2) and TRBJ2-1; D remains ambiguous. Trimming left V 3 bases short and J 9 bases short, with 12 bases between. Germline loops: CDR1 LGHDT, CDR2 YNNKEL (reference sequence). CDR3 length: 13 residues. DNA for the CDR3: TGTGCCAGCAGCCAGGCCCTACAGAGTGAGCAGTTCTTC. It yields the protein CASSQALQSEQFF.

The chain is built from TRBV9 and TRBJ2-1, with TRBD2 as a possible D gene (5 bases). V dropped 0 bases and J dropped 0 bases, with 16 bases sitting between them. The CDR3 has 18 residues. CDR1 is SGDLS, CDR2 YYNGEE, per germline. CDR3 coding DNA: TGTGCCAGCAGCGTAGAGGTGGGAGTTCAGAGCTCCTACAATGAGCAGTTCTTC. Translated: CASSVEVGVQSSYNEQFF.

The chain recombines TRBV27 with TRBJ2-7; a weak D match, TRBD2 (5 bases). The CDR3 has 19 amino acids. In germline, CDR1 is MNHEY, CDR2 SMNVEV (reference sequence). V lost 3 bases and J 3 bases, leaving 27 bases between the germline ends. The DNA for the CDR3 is TGTGCCAGCAGTTTGGTAGGCCCCGAGGGCCGCGGTGCCCTCTACGAGCAGTACTTC. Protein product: CASSLVGPEGRGALYEQYF.